This passage covers 30 T cell receptor beta chains from one sample sequenced in a study of immune cell composition in non-small cell lung cancer. The data were produced by immunoSEQ multiplex PCR, yet TCRdb's version contains in-frame clones alone and is incomplete. The repertoire has some 13,000 clones, roughly 68% of them found once; the top ten carry 13% to 15%. Sequenced: lung tumor tissue. The receptors here all came from a human donor with non-small cell lung cancer.

This sequence joins TRBV19 and TRBJ1-2, with a weak D call TRBD1 (5 bases). The length of the CDR3 is 14 residues. The V end was cut by 3 bases, the J end by 3 bases, with 11 bases between. CDR1 is LNHDA, CDR2 SQIVND, per germline (reference sequence). CDR3: CASSMSRADYGYTF. The CDR3 DNA sequence: TGTGCCAGTAGTATGTCCAGGGCAGACTATGGCTACACCTTC. Complete variable domain (other parts from reference TRBV19 and TRBJ1-2): DGGITQSPKYLFRKEGQNVTLSCEQNLNHDAMYWYRQDPGQGLRLIYYSQIVNDFQKGDIAEGYSVSREKKESFPLTVTSAQKNPTAFYLCASSMSRADYGYTFGSGTRLTVV.

This clone has only a few counts. V is TRBV5-6 and J is TRBJ2-5; TRBD1 matches 7 bases. With 2 bases clipped from V and 5 bases from J, the junction kept 9 bases outside the gene matches. This CDR3 has 15 amino acids. CDR1 and CDR2 from the germline V gene are SGHDT and YYEEEE. The CDR3: CASSLLEGGRETQYF. The CDR3 nucleotides are TGTGCCAGCAGCTTACTAGAAGGGGGCAGGGAGACCCAGTACTTC.

This clone was seen more than once but under ten times. This CDR3 reads CASRVAREQPQHF. For the CDR3, the DNA is TGTGCCAGCCGTGTGGCTCGGGAACAGCCCCAGCATTTT. The rearrangement links TRBV6-1 to TRBJ1-5; D not resolved. V gave up 8 bases and J gave up 7 bases, with 15 bases separating them. The germline V gene has CDR1 MNHNS and CDR2 SASEGT. The CDR3 length is 13 residues.

The CDR3 region has the DNA TGTGCCAGCAGCGGGGGACTAGCCTCCTACAATGAGCAGTTCTTC. It translates to CASSGGLASYNEQFF. The genes are TRBV5-8 and TRBJ2-1, with 9 bases lining up with TRBD2. From germline, CDR1 is SGHTS and CDR2 YDEGEE. The CDR3 consists of 15 residues. Unmatched junction bases numbered 2, after V lost 4 bases and J lost 0 bases.

This clone has a handful of counts. V gene TRBV2 combines with J gene TRBJ1-5, with TRBD1 as a possible D gene (6 bases). The V gene lost 8 bases and the J gene lost 6 bases, with 17 bases spanning the gap. This CDR3 has 14 residues. Germline V gene lookup returns CDR1 SNHLY and CDR2 FYNNEI. As DNA, the CDR3 is TGTGCCAGCCTGGACAGTTCAAGAAGTCAGCCCCAGCATTTT. It codes for CASLDSSRSQPQHF.

The chain joins TRBV4-3 to TRBJ2-3, with a possible D match to TRBD2 (6 bases). Trimming pared 3 bases from V and 3 bases from J, leaving 10 bases between. The CDR3 has 14 amino acids. Germline V gives CDR1 LGHNA, CDR2 YSLEER. In DNA form, the CDR3 reads TGCGCCAGCAGCCAGGCGGCGGGGACAGATACGCAGTATTTT. It encodes CASSQAAGTDTQYF.

The V and J genes are TRBV18 and TRBJ2-5, with 11 bases identical to TRBD2. TRBJ2-7 matches the DNA end more closely, so the J call is doubtful. Germline V gene lookup returns CDR1 KGHSH and CDR2 LQKENI. The CDR3 is made up of 14 amino acids. CDR3 in amino acids: CASSFSGGADEQYF. CDR3 nucleotide sequence: TGTGCCAGCTCATTTAGCGGGGGGGCTGACGAGCAGTACTTC.

This chain links TRBV15 with TRBJ2-3; 9 nucleotides agree with TRBD2. The J segment lost 6 bases and the V segment lost 1 base, leaving 14 bases of the junction unmatched. Germline loops: CDR1 LNHNV, CDR2 YYDKDF (reference sequence). CDR3 length equals 18 residues. CDR3 sequence reads: CATSRGGFRAGGLDTQYF. CDR3 in DNA: TGTGCCACCAGCAGAGGGGGTTTTCGGGCGGGGGGGCTGGATACGCAGTATTTT.

CDR3 residues: CASPAASGKLFF. CDR3 nucleotides: TGTGCCAGCCCAGCGGCTTCGGGAAAACTGTTTTTT. This chain links TRBV19 with TRBJ1-4, with D uncertain. This CDR3 has 12 amino acids. Germline-derived CDR1 and CDR2 are LNHDA and SQIVND (reference sequence). Trimming took 9 bases from V and 10 from J, leaving 15 bases between them. The full variable domain, rest sourced from reference TRBV19 and TRBJ1-4, is DGGITQSPKYLFRKEGQNVTLSCEQNLNHDAMYWYRQDPGQGLRLIYYSQIVNDFQKGDIAEGYSVSREKKESFPLTVTSAQKNPTAFYLCASPAASGKLFFGSGTQLSVL.

The V gene is TRBV9, the J gene TRBJ2-3; D is uncertain. V lost 1 base and J 1 base, leaving 7 bases between the germline ends. This CDR3 spans 14 amino acids. Looked up from germline, CDR1 is SGDLS and CDR2 is YYNGEE. The CDR3 DNA follows: TGTGCCAGCAGCGTAAGCCCTGGCACAGATACGCAGTATTTT. This translates into CASSVSPGTDTQYF.

The chain carries TRBV15 and TRBJ1-4; D remains unclear. Germline V lookup: CDR1 LNHNV, CDR2 YYDKDF (reference sequence). The ends were cut back, 5 bases at V and 4 bases at J, with 11 bases in the middle. This CDR3 contains 14 residues. In DNA form, the CDR3 reads TGTGCCACCAGCCATTACGGGAGTAATGAAAAACTGTTTTTT. Translation gives CATSHYGSNEKLFF.

This clone was found a few times. This chain joins TRBV11-1 and TRBJ2-7, with a possible D match to TRBD1 (5 bases). CDR3 length equals 14 residues. CDR1 and CDR2 (germline): SGHAT, FQDESV (reference sequence). Trimming removed 5 bases at V and 2 bases at J, with 13 bases between. The CDR3 spells CASSTLPGPYEQYF. DNA for the CDR3: TGTGCCAGCAGCACCCTTCCAGGGCCCTACGAGCAGTACTTC.

This chain uses TRBV9 with TRBJ2-3; 12 bases are a match to TRBD2. Germline V gene data show CDR1 as SGDLS and CDR2 as YYNGEE. The CDR3 runs to 16 residues. With V trimmed by 3 bases and J by 5 bases, 7 bases remained unmatched. CDR3 sequence reads: CASSGTLAGGLDTQYF. DNA for the CDR3: TGTGCCAGCAGCGGCACACTAGCGGGGGGTTTAGATACGCAGTATTTT.

This sequence joins TRBV7-2 and TRBJ2-2; D gene uncertain. This CDR3 is built from 13 residues. V lost 4 bases to trimming and J lost 6 bases, with 9 bases between them. The germline gives CDR1 SGHTA, CDR2 FQGNSA. The DNA of the CDR3 is TGTGCCAGCAGCTCAAATACTGCCGGGGAGCTGTTTTTT. Its protein is CASSSNTAGELFF.

The chain is built from TRBV6-6 and TRBJ2-3, with TRBD2 matching 9 bases. CDR1 is MNHNY, CDR2 SVGAGI, per germline (reference sequence). Losses at the gene ends were 0 bases for V and 6 bases for J; bases not matched to a gene: 7. The CDR3 has 16 amino acids. CDR3 bases: TGTGCCAGCAGTTACTCGGAAGCGGGGGGCCTGGATACGCAGTATTTT. It is translated as CASSYSEAGGLDTQYF.

The chain has TRBV27 and TRBJ2-2, with a possible D match to TRBD1 (6 bases). Germline V CDR1 and CDR2: MNHEY, SMNVEV (reference sequence). V gave up 5 bases and J gave up 5 bases, with 24 bases separating them. This CDR3 is built from 18 residues. CDR3 region: CASSPTNRVGALTGELFF. The CDR3 DNA follows: TGTGCCAGCAGTCCGACCAACAGGGTCGGAGCTCTAACCGGGGAGCTGTTTTTT.

The CDR3 sequence: CASSLGSSGRANEQFF. The CDR3 region has the DNA TGTGCCAGCAGCTTAGGATCAAGCGGGAGGGCCAATGAGCAGTTCTTC. The chain is built from TRBV7-9 and TRBJ2-1; 10 bases are a match to TRBD2. Germline trimming cut 1 base from V and 6 bases from J; bases unmatched to any gene: 6. This CDR3 region has 16 residues. The germline gives CDR1 SEHNR, CDR2 FQNEAQ (reference sequence).

The rearrangement links TRBV4-3 to TRBJ1-2; possibly TRBD1 for D (5 bases). Germline V gene lookup returns CDR1 LGHNA and CDR2 YSLEER. The CDR3 covers 15 residues. V was shortened by 0 bases and J by 8 bases, with 16 bases between the two germline ends. DNA for the CDR3: TGCGCCAGCAGCCAAGATAGTGGCAGGGTGGGGGGCTACACCTTC. It translates to CASSQDSGRVGGYTF.

The V call is TRBV7-9, the J call TRBJ2-1; 10 bases are shared with TRBD1. Germline lookup yields CDR1 SEHNR and CDR2 FQNEAQ (reference sequence). The CDR3 sequence is 14 residues long. V shed 5 bases and J 7 bases; nucleotides not matched to a gene: 5. The CDR3 loop is CASSLTGGPNEQFF. CDR3 nucleotide sequence: TGTGCCAGCAGCCTGACAGGGGGCCCGAATGAGCAGTTCTTC.

V and J are TRBV6-6 and TRBJ1-2; weak D call: TRBD1 (5 bases). The V and J ends lost 6 bases and 2 bases respectively, with 13 bases between them. Germline V gives CDR1 MNHNY, CDR2 SVGAGI (reference sequence). This CDR3 region has 14 residues. The chain's CDR3 is CASRESRQNYGYTF. The CDR3 DNA sequence: TGTGCCAGCAGGGAATCCCGACAGAACTATGGCTACACCTTC.

This rearrangement joins TRBV13 to TRBJ2-3, with D perhaps TRBD2 (6 bases). The CDR3 totals 15 residues. The V and J ends lost 5 bases and 4 bases respectively, with 16 bases between them. Germline CDR1 reads PRHDT; CDR2 reads FYEKMQ (reference sequence). CDR3 in DNA: TGTGCCAGCAGCCCAGGGACTGGCCGGTCAGATACGCAGTATTTT. The encoded protein is CASSPGTGRSDTQYF.

In its sample, this clone was seen a few times. This chain links TRBV2 with TRBJ2-7; tentatively, D is TRBD2 (6 bases). CDR1 is SNHLY and CDR2 is FYNNEI in the germline V gene. The V end was cut by 8 bases, the J end by 2 bases, with 10 bases between. The CDR3 has 12 amino acids. The CDR3 nucleotides read TGTGCCAGCCGAACTAGCCCCTACGAGCAGTACTTC. This codes for CASRTSPYEQYF.

This rearrangement joins TRBV6-5 to TRBJ1-5; D gene uncertain. Germline lookup yields CDR1 MNHEY and CDR2 SVGAGI. The CDR3 has 14 residues. V lost 4 bases and J lost 7, with 14 bases in between. CDR3 protein: CASSSRVPGQPQHF. The CDR3 nucleotides are TGTGCCAGCAGTTCCCGGGTTCCTGGACAGCCCCAGCATTTT.

This clone was counted once. This chain links TRBV7-9 with TRBJ2-1; D is perhaps TRBD1 (6 bases). The CDR3 loop spans 14 amino acids. CDR1 and CDR2 (germline): SEHNR, FQNEAQ (reference sequence). V was trimmed by 8 bases and J by 4 bases, leaving 15 bases between them. The CDR3 loop reads CASRSLTGYNEQFF. The CDR3 DNA reads as TGTGCCAGCCGCTCGCTTACAGGGTACAATGAGCAGTTCTTC.

The chain combines TRBV6-1 with TRBJ2-6; D may be TRBD2 (5 bases). The CDR3 sequence is 15 residues long. CDR1 is MNHNS and CDR2 is SASEGT in the germline V gene. Trimming shortened V by 8 bases and J by 1 base, and 12 bases separated the two germline ends. The CDR3 DNA reads as TGTGCCAGCCTTCCTCCGGGGTCTGGGGCCAACGTCCTGACTTTC. It yields the protein CASLPPGSGANVLTF.

This clone is categorized as medium-sized (0.01 to 0.1%). This chain links TRBV20-1 with TRBJ2-5; perhaps TRBD2 as D (5 bases). V was clipped by 6 bases and J by 5 bases, with 10 bases between them. Per the germline V gene, CDR1 is DFQATT and CDR2 is SNEGSKA (reference sequence). This CDR3 contains 11 residues. The CDR3 loop is CSAEGRETQYF. The CDR3 DNA follows: TGCAGTGCCGAGGGTCGGGAGACCCAGTACTTC.

The genes are TRBV6-1 and TRBJ1-5; D is unclear. Trimming cost V 1 base and J 6 bases, with 7 bases left between them. CDR1 is MNHNS, CDR2 SASEGT, per germline. The CDR3 covers 13 residues. The CDR3 DNA is TGTGCCAGCAGTGAAGTGCGGGTTCAGCCCCAGCATTTT. It is translated as CASSEVRVQPQHF.

This clone has only a few counts. The chain combines TRBV18 with TRBJ1-6; 8 nucleotides agree with TRBD1. CDR1 is KGHSH, CDR2 LQKENI, per germline. The CDR3 is made up of 15 amino acids. The V segment lost 5 bases and the J segment 8 bases; nucleotides outside the gene matches: 8. CDR3 sequence (DNA): TGTGCCAGCTCATCGATCGGACAGGGTGATTCACCCCTCCACTTT. This translates into CASSSIGQGDSPLHF.

This sequence joins TRBV19 and TRBJ2-3; D remains unclear. V was clipped by 1 base and J by 7 bases, with 9 bases between them. This CDR3 spans 13 amino acids. Per the germline V gene, CDR1 is LNHDA and CDR2 is SQIVND (reference sequence). CDR3 region: CASSIAVQNTQYF. The CDR3 nucleotides are TGTGCCAGTAGTATAGCAGTGCAAAATACGCAGTATTTT.

The CDR3 protein is CASSQGGTYNEQFF. CDR3 DNA: TGCGCCAGCAGCCAGGGGGGGACCTACAATGAGCAGTTCTTC. The rearrangement joins TRBV4-3 to TRBJ2-1; 7 bases align to TRBD2. The CDR3 runs to 14 residues. In germline, CDR1 is LGHNA, CDR2 YSLEER. J was trimmed by 2 bases and V by 3 bases; bases with no gene match: 1.